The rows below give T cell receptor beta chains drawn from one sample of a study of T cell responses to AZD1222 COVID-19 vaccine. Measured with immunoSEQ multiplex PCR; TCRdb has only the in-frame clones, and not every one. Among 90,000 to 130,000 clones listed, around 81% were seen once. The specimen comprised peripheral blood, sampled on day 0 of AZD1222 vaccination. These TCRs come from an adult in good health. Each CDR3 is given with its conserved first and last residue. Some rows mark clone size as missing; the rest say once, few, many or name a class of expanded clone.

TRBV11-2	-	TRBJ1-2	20	CASSLDRSLRSREQRYGYTF
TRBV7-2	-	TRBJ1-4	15	CASTGTGSTNEKLFF
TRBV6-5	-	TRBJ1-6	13	CASSYSVSKPLHF
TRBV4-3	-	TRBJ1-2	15	CASSQLQGTPNGYTF
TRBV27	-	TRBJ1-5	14	CASSFLGYNQPQHF
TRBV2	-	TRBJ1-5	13	CASGDSLNQPQHF
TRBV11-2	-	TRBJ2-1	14	CASSLGSAHNEQFF
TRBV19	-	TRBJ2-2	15	CASSIDSGGTGELFF
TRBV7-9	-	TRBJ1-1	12	CASSLHIGGAFF
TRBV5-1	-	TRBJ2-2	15	CASRLALANTGELFF
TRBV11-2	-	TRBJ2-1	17	CASSLRSSGVTYNEQFF
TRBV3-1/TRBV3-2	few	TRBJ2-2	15	CASSQDARGPGELFF
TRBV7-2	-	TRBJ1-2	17	CASSLPTHRDRNYGYTF
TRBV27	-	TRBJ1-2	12	CASRDRGLGYTF
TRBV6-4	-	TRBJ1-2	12	CASSDPGSGYTF
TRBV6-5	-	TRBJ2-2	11	CASTSTGELFF
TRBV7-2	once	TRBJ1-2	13	CASSFADNYGYTF
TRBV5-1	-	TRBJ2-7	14	CASSLVGGDYEQYF
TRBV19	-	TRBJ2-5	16	CASSKGDALGRETQYF
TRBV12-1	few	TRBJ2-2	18	CASSFLSWGHLGTGELFF
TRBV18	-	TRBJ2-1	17	CASSAPGRTSGVNEQFF
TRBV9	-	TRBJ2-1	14	CASSAGGGYNEQFF
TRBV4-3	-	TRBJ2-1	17	CASSQELAGGPYNEQFF
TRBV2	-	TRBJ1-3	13	CASTRSYGNTIYF
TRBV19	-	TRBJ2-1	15	CASSKASGGKYEQFF
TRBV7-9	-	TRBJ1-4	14	CASREDDRLEKLFF
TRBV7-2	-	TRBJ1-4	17	CASSLRNRGGTNEKLFF
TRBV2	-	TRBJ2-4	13	CASSEQGRDIQYF
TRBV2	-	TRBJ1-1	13	CASSRQGNTEAFF
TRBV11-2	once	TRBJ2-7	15	CASSLPGTGLYEQYF
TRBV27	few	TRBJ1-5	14	CASRGRVSNQPQHF
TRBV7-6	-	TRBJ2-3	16	CASSPTSPSSTDTQYF